The 5 T cell receptor beta chains below all came from one sample that was sequenced in a study of shared clonotypes between healthy human individuals. The method was immunoSEQ multiplex PCR; TCRdb's version includes in-frame clones alone and lacks a portion of them. The data contain over 2 million clones, 90% to 95% of them singletons. Sequencing was carried out using naive CD4+ T cells sorted from blood. Subset defined: CD45RA+ positively selected. These receptors all come from a man younger than 35 in good health.

The gene calls are TRBV7-6 and TRBJ2-7, with TRBD1 identical over 9 bases. The V and J ends lost 8 bases and 3 bases, in that order; junction bases with no gene match: 8. CDR1 is SGHVS, CDR2 FNYEAQ, per germline. The CDR3 is made up of 14 amino acids. In nucleotides, the CDR3 is TGTGCCAGCGGTGAACCGGGACAGGGCTACGAGCAGTACTTC. Translated, it gives CASGEPGQGYEQYF.

This clone was detected only once. The V and J genes are TRBV7-8 and TRBJ2-6; D call uncertain. The germline gives CDR1 SGHVS, CDR2 FQNEAQ. The germline V and J ends were trimmed by 3 bases and 2 bases, with 8 bases remaining between them. The CDR3 is 15 residues long. This chain's CDR3 is CASSFSTAGANVLTF. DNA of the CDR3: TGTGCCAGCAGCTTTTCCACCGCTGGGGCCAACGTCCTGACTTTC.

V usage is TRBV10-3 and J usage is TRBJ2-7; 11 positions agree with TRBD2. V shed 6 bases, J shed 3 bases, and the junction held 10 bases outside the gene matches. This CDR3 contains 16 residues. The germline gives CDR1 ENHRY, CDR2 SYGVKD. The CDR3: CAISPLTGTSGYEQYF. The CDR3 nucleotides read TGTGCCATCAGCCCCCTCACCGGGACTAGCGGCTACGAGCAGTACTTC.

Details on this clone: In the same sample, other DNA sequences code for this CDR3. This chain joins TRBV30 and TRBJ1-6, with 8 bases that match TRBD1. V trimming: 3 bases; J trimming: 10 bases; junction bases outside the gene matches: 5. The length of the CDR3 is 13 residues. Germline CDR1 GTSNPN, CDR2 SVGIG (reference sequence). CDR3 DNA: TGTGCCTGGAGCGGGACAGGAGGCTCACCCCTCCACTTT. Translated, it gives CAWSGTGGSPLHF.

The chain carries TRBV28 and TRBJ1-5, with 7 bases aligning to TRBD1. The CDR3 has 16 amino acids. The junction had 9 bases not matched to a gene; V was cut back by 6 bases and J by 1 base. Germline V CDR1 and CDR2: MDHEN, SYDVKM. The DNA for the CDR3 is TGTGCCAGCAGGTACTCCAGGGGGACAAGCAATCAGCCCCAGCATTTT. Translation gives CASRYSRGTSNQPQHF.